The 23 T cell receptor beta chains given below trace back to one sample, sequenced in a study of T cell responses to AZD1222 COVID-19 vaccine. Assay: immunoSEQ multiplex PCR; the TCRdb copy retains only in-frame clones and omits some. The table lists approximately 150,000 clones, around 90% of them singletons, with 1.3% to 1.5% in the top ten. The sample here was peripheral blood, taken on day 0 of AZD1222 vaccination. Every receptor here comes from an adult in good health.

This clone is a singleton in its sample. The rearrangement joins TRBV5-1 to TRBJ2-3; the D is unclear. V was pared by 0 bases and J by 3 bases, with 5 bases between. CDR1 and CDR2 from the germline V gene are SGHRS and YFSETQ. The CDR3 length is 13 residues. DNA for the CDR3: TGCGCCAGCAGCTTGGGGGAAACAGATACGCAGTATTTT. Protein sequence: CASSLGETDTQYF.

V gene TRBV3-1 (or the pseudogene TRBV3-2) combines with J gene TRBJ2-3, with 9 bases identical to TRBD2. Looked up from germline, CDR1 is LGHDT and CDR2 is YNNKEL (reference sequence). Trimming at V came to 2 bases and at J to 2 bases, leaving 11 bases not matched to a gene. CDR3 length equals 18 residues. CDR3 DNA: TGTGCCAGCAGCCAACCCGGGCTAGCGGGATGGATCACAGATACGCAGTATTTT. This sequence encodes CASSQPGLAGWITDTQYF.

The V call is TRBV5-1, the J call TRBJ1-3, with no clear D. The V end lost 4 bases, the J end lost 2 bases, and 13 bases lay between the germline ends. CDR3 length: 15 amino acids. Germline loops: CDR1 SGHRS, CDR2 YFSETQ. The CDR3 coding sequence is TGCGCCAGCAGCCCCCGGGAGGGAGCTGGAAACACCATATATTTT. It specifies CASSPREGAGNTIYF.

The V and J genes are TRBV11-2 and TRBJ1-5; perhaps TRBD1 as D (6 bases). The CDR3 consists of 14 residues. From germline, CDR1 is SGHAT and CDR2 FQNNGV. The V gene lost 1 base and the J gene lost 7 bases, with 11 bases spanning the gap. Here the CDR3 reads CASSLGGGAQPQHF. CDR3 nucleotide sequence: TGTGCCAGCAGCTTAGGCGGGGGGGCCCAGCCCCAGCATTTT.

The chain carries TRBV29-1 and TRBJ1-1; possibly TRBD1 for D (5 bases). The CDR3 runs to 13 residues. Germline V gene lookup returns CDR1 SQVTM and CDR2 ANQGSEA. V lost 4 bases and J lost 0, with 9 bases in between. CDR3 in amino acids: CSVGTLMNTEAFF. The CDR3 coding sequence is TGCAGCGTTGGGACACTCATGAACACTGAAGCTTTCTTT.

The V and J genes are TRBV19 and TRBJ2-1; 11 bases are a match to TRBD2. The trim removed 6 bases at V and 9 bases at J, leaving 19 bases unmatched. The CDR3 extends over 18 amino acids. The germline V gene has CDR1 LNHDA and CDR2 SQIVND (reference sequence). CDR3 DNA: TGTGCCAGTAGCCCTACCGGGACTAGCGGATTCTGGGGGGGTGAGCAGTTCTTC. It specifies CASSPTGTSGFWGGEQFF.

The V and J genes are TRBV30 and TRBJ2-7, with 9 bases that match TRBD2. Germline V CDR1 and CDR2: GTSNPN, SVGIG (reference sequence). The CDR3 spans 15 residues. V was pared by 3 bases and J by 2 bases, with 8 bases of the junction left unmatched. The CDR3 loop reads CAWSPRAGGPYEQYF. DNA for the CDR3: TGTGCCTGGAGCCCAAGAGCGGGAGGACCCTACGAGCAGTACTTC.

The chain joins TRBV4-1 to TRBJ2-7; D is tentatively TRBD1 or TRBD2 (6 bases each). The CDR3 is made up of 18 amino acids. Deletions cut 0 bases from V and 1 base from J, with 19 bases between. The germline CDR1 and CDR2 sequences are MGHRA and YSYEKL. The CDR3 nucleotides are TGCGCCAGCAGCCAAGAATTGCGGGAACAGGGATTTTCCTACGAGCAGTACTTC. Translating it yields CASSQELREQGFSYEQYF.

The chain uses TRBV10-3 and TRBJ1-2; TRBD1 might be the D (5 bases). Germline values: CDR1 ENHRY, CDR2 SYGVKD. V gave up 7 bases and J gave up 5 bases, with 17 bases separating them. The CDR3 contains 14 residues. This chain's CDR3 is CAITWGGAGYGYTF. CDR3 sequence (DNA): TGTGCCATCACCTGGGGAGGGGCAGGTTATGGCTACACCTTC.

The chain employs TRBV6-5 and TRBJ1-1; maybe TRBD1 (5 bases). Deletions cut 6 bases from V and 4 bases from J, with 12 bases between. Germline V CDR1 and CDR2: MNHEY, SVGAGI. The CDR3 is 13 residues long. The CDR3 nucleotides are TGTGCCAGCAGATCCTCGGGGGGCACTGAAGCTTTCTTT. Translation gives CASRSSGGTEAFF.

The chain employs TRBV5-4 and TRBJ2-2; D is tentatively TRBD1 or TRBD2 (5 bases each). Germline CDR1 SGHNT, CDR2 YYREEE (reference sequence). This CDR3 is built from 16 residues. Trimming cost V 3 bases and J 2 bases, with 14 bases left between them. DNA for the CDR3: TGTGCCAGCAGCTCCGCCTGGGGGATAAACACCGGGGAGCTGTTTTTT. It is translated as CASSSAWGINTGELFF.

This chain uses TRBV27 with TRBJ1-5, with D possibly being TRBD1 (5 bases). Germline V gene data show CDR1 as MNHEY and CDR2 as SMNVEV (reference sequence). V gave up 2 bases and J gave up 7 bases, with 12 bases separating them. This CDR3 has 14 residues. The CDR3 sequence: CASSLEREGQPQHF. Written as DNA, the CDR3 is TGTGCCAGCAGTTTAGAACGGGAGGGGCAGCCCCAGCATTTT.

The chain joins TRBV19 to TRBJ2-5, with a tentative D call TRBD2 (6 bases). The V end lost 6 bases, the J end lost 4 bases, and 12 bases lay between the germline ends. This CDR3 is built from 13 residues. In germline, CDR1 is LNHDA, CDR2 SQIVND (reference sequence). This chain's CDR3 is CASRGGKGETQYF. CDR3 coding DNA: TGTGCCAGTAGAGGAGGGAAGGGAGAGACCCAGTACTTC. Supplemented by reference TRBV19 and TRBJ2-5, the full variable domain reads DGGITQSPKYLFRKEGQNVTLSCEQNLNHDAMYWYRQDPGQGLRLIYYSQIVNDFQKGDIAEGYSVSREKKESFPLTVTSAQKNPTAFYLCASRGGKGETQYFGPGTRLLVL.

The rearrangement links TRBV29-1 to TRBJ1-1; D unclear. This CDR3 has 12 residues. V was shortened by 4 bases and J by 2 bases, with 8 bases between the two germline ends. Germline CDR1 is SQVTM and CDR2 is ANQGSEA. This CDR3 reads CSVGGRNTEAFF. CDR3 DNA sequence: TGCAGCGTTGGAGGCAGAAACACTGAAGCTTTCTTT.

CDR3 residues: CASSMGGPYNEQFF. Here the CDR3 DNA reads TGTGCCAGCAGTATGGGGGGGCCCTACAATGAGCAGTTCTTC. The rearrangement uses TRBV6-5 and TRBJ2-1, with D tentatively TRBD2 (7 bases). V was cut by 5 bases and J by 2 bases, with 10 bases left in between. Looked up from germline, CDR1 is MNHEY and CDR2 is SVGAGI. The CDR3 runs to 14 residues.

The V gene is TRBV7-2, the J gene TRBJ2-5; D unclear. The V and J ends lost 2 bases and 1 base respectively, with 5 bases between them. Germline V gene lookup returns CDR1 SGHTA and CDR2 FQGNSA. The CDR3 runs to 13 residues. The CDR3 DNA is TGTGCCAGCAGCTTACCCCCCCAAGAGACCCAGTACTTC. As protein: CASSLPPQETQYF.

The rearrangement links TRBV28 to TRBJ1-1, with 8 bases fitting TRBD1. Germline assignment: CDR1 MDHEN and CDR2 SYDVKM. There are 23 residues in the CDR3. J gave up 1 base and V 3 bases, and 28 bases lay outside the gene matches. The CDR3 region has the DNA TGTGCCAGCAGTTTTATTTCCATTACCGGGACAGGAACGGGGTTCGACCGGAACACTGAAGCTTTCTTT. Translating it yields CASSFISITGTGTGFDRNTEAFF. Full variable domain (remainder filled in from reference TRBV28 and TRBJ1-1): DVKVTQSSRYLVKRTGEKVFLECVQDMDHENMFWYRQDPGLGLRLIYFSYDVKMKEKGDIPEGYSVSREKKERFSLILESASTNQTSMYLCASSFISITGTGTGFDRNTEAFFGQGTRLTVV.

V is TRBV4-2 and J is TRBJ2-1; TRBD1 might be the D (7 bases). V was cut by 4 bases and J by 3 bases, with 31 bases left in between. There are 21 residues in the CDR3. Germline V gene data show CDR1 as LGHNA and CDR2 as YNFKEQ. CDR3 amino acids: CASSPLVGSGGQQGIYNEQFF. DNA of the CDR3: TGTGCCAGCAGCCCACTTGTCGGTTCAGGGGGGCAACAGGGAATCTACAATGAGCAGTTCTTC.

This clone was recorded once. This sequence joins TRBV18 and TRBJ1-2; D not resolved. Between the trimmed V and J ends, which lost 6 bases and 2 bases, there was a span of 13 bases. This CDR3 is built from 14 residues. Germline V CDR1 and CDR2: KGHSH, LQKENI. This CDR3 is CASSEFRGNYGYTF. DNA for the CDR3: TGTGCCAGCTCCGAATTCAGAGGGAACTATGGCTACACCTTC.

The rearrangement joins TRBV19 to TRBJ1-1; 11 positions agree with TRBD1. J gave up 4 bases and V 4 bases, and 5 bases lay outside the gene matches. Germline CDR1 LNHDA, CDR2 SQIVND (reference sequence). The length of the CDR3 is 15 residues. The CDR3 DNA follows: TGTGCCAGTAGTAAGGGACAGGGGGTGAGCACTGAAGCTTTCTTT. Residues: CASSKGQGVSTEAFF.

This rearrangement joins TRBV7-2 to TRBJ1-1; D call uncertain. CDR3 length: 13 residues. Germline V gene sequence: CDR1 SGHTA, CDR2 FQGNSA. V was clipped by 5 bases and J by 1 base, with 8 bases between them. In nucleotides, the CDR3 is TGTGCCAGCAGCCCAAGGGAGAACACTGAAGCTTTCTTT. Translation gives CASSPRENTEAFF.

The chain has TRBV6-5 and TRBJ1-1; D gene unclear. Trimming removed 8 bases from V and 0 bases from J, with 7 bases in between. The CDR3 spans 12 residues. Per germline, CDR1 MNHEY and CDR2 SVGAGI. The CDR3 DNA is TGTGCCAGCGGCCATCTGAACACTGAAGCTTTCTTT. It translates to CASGHLNTEAFF.

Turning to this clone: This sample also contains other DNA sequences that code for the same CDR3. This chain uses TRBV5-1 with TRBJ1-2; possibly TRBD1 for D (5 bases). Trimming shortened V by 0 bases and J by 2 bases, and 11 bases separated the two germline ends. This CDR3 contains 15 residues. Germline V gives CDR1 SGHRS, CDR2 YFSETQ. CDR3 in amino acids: CASSLGGTENYGYTF. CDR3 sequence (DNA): TGCGCCAGCAGCTTGGGTGGGACTGAGAACTATGGCTACACCTTC.